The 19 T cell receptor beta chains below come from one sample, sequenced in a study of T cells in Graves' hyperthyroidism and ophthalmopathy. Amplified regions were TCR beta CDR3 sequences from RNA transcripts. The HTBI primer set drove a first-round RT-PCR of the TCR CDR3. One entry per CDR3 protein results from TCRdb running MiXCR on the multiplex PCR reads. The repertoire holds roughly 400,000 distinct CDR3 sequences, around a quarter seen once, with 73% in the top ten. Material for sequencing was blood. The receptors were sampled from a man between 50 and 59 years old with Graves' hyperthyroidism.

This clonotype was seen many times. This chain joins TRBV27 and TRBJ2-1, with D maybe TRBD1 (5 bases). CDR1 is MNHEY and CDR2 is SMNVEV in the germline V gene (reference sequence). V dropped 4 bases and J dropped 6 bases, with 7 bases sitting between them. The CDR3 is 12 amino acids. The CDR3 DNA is TGTGCCAGCAGTTATAGGGGCAATGAGCAGTTCTTC. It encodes CASSYRGNEQFF.

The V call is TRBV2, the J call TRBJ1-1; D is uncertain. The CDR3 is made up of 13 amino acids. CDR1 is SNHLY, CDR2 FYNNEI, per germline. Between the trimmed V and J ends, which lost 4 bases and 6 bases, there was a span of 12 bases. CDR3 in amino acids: CASSVENQAEAFF. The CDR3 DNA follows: TGTGCCAGCAGTGTGGAGAACCAAGCTGAAGCTTTCTTT.

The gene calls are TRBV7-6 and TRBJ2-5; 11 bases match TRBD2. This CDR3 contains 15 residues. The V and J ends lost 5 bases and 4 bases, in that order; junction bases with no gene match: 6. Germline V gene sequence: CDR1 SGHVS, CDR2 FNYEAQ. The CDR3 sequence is CASSPLLAGVETQYF. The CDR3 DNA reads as TGTGCCAGCAGCCCGCTACTAGCGGGAGTAGAGACCCAGTACTTC.

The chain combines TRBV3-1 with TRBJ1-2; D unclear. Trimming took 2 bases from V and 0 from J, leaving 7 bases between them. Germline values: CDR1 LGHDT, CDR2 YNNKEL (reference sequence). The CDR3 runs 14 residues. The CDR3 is CASSQRGANYGYTF. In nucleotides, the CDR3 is TGTGCCAGCAGCCAACGGGGAGCTAACTATGGCTACACCTTC.

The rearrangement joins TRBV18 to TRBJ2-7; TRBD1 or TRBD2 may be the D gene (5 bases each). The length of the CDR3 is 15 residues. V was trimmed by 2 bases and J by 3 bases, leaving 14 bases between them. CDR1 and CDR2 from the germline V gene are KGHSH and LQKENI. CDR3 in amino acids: CASSPGGDLGYEQYF. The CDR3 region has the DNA TGTGCCAGCTCACCAGGGGGTGATTTGGGCTACGAGCAGTACTTC.

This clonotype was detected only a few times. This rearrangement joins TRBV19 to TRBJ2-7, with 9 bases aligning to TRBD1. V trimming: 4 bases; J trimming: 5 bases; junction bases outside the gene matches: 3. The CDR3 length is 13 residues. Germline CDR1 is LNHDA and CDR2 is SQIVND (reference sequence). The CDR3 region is CASSNRGQDEQYF. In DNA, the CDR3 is TGTGCCAGTAGTAACAGGGGGCAGGACGAGCAGTACTTC.

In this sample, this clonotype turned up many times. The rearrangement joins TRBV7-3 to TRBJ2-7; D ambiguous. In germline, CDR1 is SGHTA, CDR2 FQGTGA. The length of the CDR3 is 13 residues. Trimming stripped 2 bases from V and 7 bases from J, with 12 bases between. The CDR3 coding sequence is TGTGCCAGCAGCTTATCCGCGGACGGTGAGCAGTACTTC. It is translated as CASSLSADGEQYF.

CDR3 in amino acids: CASSYGGESTQYF. CDR3 DNA sequence: TGTGCCAGCAGTTACGGCGGCGAGTCTACGCAGTATTTT. The rearrangement joins TRBV6-5 to TRBJ2-3, with no clear D. The CDR3 runs to 13 residues. Trimming stripped 2 bases from V and 8 bases from J, with 11 bases between. Germline loops: CDR1 MNHEY, CDR2 SVGAGI.

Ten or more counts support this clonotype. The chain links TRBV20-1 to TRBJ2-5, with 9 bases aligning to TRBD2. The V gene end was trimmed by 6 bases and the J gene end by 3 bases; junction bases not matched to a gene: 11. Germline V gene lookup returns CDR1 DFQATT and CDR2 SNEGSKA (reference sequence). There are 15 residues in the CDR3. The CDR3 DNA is TGCAGTGCCGAAAATAGCGGGAGAGGGGAAGAGACCCAGTACTTC. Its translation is CSAENSGRGEETQYF.

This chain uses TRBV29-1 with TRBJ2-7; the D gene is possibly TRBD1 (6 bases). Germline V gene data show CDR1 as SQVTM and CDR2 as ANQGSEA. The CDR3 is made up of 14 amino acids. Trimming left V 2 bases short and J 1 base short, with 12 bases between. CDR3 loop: CSVELQGSSYEQYF. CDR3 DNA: TGCAGCGTTGAATTACAGGGTTCATCCTACGAGCAGTACTTC.

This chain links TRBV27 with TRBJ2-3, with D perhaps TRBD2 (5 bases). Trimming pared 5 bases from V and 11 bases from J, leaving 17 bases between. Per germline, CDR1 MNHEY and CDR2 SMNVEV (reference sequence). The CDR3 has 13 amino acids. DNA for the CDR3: TGTGCCAGCAGTACGCTAGAGGGAGAAGGGCAGTATTTT. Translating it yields CASSTLEGEGQYF.

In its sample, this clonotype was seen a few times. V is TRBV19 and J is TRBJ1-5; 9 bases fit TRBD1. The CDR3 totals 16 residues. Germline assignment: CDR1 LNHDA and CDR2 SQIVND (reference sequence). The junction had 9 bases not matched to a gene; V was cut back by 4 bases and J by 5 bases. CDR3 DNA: TGTGCCAGTAGTACGATACCGGGACAGGGCTATCAGCCCCAGCATTTT. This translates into CASSTIPGQGYQPQHF.

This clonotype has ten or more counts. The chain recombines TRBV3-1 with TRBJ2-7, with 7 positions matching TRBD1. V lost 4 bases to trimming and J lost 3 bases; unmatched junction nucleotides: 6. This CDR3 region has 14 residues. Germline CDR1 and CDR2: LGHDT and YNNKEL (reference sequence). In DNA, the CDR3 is TGTGCCAGCAGCCTGCTGACAGGGAACTACGAGCAGTACTTC. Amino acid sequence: CASSLLTGNYEQYF.

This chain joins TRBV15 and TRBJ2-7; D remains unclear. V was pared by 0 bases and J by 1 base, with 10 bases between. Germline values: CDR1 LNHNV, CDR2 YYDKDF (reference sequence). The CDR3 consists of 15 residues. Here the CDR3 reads CATSRDLGTSYEQYF. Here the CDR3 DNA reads TGTGCCACCAGCAGAGATCTCGGCACTTCCTACGAGCAGTACTTC.

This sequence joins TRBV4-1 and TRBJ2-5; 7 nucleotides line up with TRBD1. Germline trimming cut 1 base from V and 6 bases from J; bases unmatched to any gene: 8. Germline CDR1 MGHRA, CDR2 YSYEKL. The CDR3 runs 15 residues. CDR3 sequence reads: CASSQGPTGIKTQYF. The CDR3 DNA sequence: TGCGCCAGCAGCCAAGGCCCGACAGGGATTAAGACCCAGTACTTC.

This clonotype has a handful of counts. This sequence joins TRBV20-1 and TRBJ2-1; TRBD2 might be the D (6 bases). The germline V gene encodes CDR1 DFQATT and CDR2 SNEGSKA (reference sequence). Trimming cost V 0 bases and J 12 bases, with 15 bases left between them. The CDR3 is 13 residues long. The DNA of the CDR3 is TGCAGTGCTAGAGATCTAGCGAAGGCCGTGCAGTTCTTC. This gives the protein CSARDLAKAVQFF.

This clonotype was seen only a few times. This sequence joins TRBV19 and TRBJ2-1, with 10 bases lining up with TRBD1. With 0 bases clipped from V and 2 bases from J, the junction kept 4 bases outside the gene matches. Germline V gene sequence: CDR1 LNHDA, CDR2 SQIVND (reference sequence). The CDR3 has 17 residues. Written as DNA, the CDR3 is TGTGCCAGTAGTATAGAGGACAGGGGGTACACCTACAATGAGCAGTTCTTC. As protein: CASSIEDRGYTYNEQFF.

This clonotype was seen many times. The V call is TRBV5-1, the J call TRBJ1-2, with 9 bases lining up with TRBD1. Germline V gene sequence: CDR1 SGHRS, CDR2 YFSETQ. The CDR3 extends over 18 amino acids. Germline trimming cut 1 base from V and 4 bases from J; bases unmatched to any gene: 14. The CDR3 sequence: CASSLITGGVLTSYGYTF. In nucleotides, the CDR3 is TGCGCCAGCAGCTTGATTACAGGGGGCGTGTTGACGAGCTATGGCTACACCTTC.

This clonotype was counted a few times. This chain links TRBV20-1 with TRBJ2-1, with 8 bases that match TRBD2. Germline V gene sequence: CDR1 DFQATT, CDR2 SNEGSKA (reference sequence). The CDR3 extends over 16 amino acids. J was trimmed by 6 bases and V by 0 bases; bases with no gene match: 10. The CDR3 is CSARDLSSGRGNEQFF. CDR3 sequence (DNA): TGCAGTGCTAGAGATCTGAGCAGCGGGAGAGGCAATGAGCAGTTCTTC.